These T cell receptor beta chains were read from a single sample in a study of monozygotic twins with inflammatory bowel disease. TCRdb re-called the 5' RACE reads; one entry per CDR3 protein, DNA not given. In all, the sample yields just over 300,000 distinct CDR3 sequences. Sample: blood. Receptors originate from a human donor with ulcerative colitis or Crohn's disease, or a healthy co-twin of an affected twin (not recorded which). The CDR3 runs from the conserved cysteine through the conserved F or W.

j_call,v_call,cdr3_length,cdr3_aa
TRBJ1-2,TRBV5-1,14,CASSLEQGDYGYTF
TRBJ2-7,TRBV4-2,16,CASSQEGTANSYEQYF
TRBJ2-5,TRBV10-3,15,CAISLTPLNQETQYF
TRBJ1-1,TRBV5-1,14,CASSFGQQNTEAFF
TRBJ2-1,TRBV24-1,20,CATSEPQGLADKPSYNEQFF
TRBJ2-4,TRBV12-3/TRBV12-4,13,CASSRTRVNIQYF
TRBJ2-1,TRBV9,16,CASSVASRTNYNEQFF
TRBJ2-7,TRBV12-3/TRBV12-4,11,CASSPRDEQYF
TRBJ2-1,TRBV20-1,15,CSATRGTSGSNEQFF
TRBJ2-7,TRBV11-2,14,CASSFSGHSYEQYF
TRBJ2-4,TRBV4-3,12,CASSPGGQIQYF
TRBJ2-1,TRBV29-1,11,CSVWDYNEQFF
TRBJ2-1,TRBV20-1,16,CSARDPWDRLLNEQFF
TRBJ2-1,TRBV2,15,CASSAVQGMDNEQFF
TRBJ2-3,TRBV20-1,14,CSRRTSGPTDTQYF
TRBJ2-2,TRBV20-1,13,CSVWTPNTGELFF
TRBJ1-1,TRBV19,14,CASSTGPFWAEAFF
TRBJ2-4,TRBV5-1,14,CASRSPMSGNIQYF
TRBJ1-1,TRBV9,14,CASSVGSQNTEAFF
TRBJ2-1,TRBV10-3,15,CAIREEGQGVYEQFF
TRBJ2-3,TRBV30,11,CAWGRGDTQYF
TRBJ2-4,TRBV3-1,14,CASSQEQGVNIQYF
TRBJ2-5,TRBV24-1,15,CATSDRDPTRETQYF
TRBJ1-3,TRBV2,17,CASSETEPGTGGNTIYF
TRBJ2-7,TRBV28,14,CASSLWAGKAEQYF
TRBJ2-7,TRBV30,12,CACRDSTYEQYF
TRBJ2-5,TRBV24-1,15,CATSDLRGKGETQYF
TRBJ1-5,TRBV19,14,CASSIVGGWRPQHF
TRBJ2-7,TRBV12-3/TRBV12-4,14,CASSRGLASYEQYF
TRBJ2-4,TRBV7-2,15,CASSLGTIAKNIQYF
TRBJ1-2,TRBV27,11,CAGDRDYGYTF
TRBJ2-3,TRBV10-3,18,CAISESPRGRGSTDTQYF
TRBJ2-7,TRBV29-1,14,CSTTDSYPAYEQYF
TRBJ2-2,TRBV12-3/TRBV12-4,13,CASSPTSNGELFF
TRBJ2-1,TRBV7-9,15,CASSPPGQGGNEQFF
TRBJ1-1,TRBV7-8,13,CASSSDIRTEAFF
TRBJ2-3,TRBV28,14,CASGKETVTDTQYF
TRBJ1-6,TRBV12-3/TRBV12-4,13,CASLRHTNSPLHF
TRBJ2-3,TRBV4-3,13,CASSQVGTDTQYF
TRBJ2-1,TRBV6-1,14,CASSEDGSYNEQFF
TRBJ1-5,TRBV7-2,14,CASSSTFGNQPQHF
TRBJ2-2,TRBV20-1,14,CSASSGRASGELFF
TRBJ2-4,TRBV10-2,16,CASSESGQFSLNIQYF
TRBJ2-2,TRBV12-3/TRBV12-4,13,CATQTYNTGELFF
TRBJ2-2,TRBV4-3,14,CASSQEGFTGELFF
TRBJ1-1,TRBV4-1,14,CASSRQDRGTQAFF
TRBJ2-7,TRBV28,12,CASTDTGYEQYF
TRBJ2-7,TRBV2,15,CASSDIGQGNHEQYF
TRBJ2-1,TRBV4-2,14,CASSQGTGYNEQFF
TRBJ1-5,TRBV28,15,CASSLNRMRAQPQHF
TRBJ1-4,TRBV18,15,CASSFSGADNEKLFF
TRBJ2-1,TRBV6-2/TRBV6-3,11,CASSPRQVQFF